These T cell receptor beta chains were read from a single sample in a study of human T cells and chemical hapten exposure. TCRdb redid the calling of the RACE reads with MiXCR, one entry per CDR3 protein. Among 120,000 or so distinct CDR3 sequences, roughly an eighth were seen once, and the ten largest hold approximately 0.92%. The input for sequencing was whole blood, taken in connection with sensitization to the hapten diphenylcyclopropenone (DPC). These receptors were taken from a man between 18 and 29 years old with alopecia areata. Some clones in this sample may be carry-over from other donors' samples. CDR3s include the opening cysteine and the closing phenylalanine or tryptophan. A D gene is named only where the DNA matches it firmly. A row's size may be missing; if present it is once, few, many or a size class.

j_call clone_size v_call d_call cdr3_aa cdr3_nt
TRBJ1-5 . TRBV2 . CAIRDTFQPQHF TGTGCCATCAGAGACACCTTTCAGCCCCAGCATTTT
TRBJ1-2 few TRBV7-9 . CASSFYRAGGYTF TGTGCCAGCAGCTTTTACAGGGCCGGCGGCTACACCTTC
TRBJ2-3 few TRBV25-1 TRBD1 CASSDAGTVTDTQYF TGTGCCAGCAGTGATGCAGGGACAGTCACAGATACGCAGTATTTT
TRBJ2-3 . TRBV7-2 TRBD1 CASSRRDRGIWDTQYF TGTGCCAGCAGCCGCCGGGACAGGGGCATTTGGGATACGCAGTATTTT
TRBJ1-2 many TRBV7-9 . CASSLGPVSRYGYTF TGTGCCAGCAGCTTAGGTCCGGTCTCCCGCTATGGCTACACCTTC
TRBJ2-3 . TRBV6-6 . CASRSTSTDTQYF TGTGCCAGCAGATCTACAAGCACAGATACGCAGTATTTT
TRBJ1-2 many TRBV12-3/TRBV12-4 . CASSLGGVNYGYTF TGTGCCAGCAGTTTAGGGGGGGTGAACTATGGCTACACCTTC
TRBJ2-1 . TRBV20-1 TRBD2 CSAREAGGREQFF TGCAGTGCTAGAGAAGCGGGGGGCCGGGAGCAGTTCTTC
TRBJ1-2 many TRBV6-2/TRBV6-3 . CASSFAGNGYTF TGTGCCAGCAGTTTTGCCGGGAATGGCTACACCTTC
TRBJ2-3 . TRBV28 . CASSLFSTDTQYF TGTGCCAGCAGTTTGTTCTCCACAGATACGCAGTATTTT
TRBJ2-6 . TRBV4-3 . CASSHEALTGANVLTF TGCGCCAGCAGCCATGAAGCATTGACGGGGGCCAACGTCCTGACTTTC
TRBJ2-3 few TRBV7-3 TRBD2 CASSLGSGGDTDTQYF TGTGCCAGCAGCTTGGGGAGCGGGGGTGACACAGATACGCAGTATTTT
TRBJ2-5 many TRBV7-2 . CASSWAGTGNRETQYF TGTGCCAGCAGCTGGGCCGGGACCGGTAATCGGGAGACCCAGTACTTC
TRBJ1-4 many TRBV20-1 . CSASPGPTTNEKLFF TGCAGTGCTAGTCCTGGACCTACAACTAATGAAAAACTGTTTTTT
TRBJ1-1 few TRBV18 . CASSPVGAGANTEAFF TGTGCCAGCTCACCAGTTGGCGCAGGGGCTAACACTGAAGCTTTCTTT
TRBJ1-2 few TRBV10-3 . CATKGGGYTF TGTGCCACCAAGGGAGGGGGCTACACCTTC
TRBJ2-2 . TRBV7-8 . CASSLVVSVNTGELFF TGTGCCAGCAGCTTAGTGGTGTCCGTAAACACCGGGGAGCTGTTTTTT
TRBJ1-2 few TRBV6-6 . CASSYLGRGRSYTF TGTGCCAGCAGTTACTTAGGTCGAGGCAGGAGCTACACCTTC
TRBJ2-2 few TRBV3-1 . CASSPSPGQNTGELFF TGTGCCAGCAGCCCCTCCCCGGGACAGAACACCGGGGAGCTGTTTTTT
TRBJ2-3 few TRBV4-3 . CASSQDPRGGSTDTQYF TGCGCCAGCAGCCAAGATCCCAGGGGAGGATCGACAGATACGCAGTATTTT
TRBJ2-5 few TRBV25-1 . CASSDLGGPQETQYF TGTGCCAGCAGTGATCTGGGGGGACCTCAAGAGACCCAGTACTTC
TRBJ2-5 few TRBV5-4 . CASNPGGGSEETQYF TGTGCCAGCAACCCGGGTGGCGGTTCGGAAGAGACCCAGTACTTC
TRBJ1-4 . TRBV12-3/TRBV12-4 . CASSSSHLMGKLFF TGTGCCAGCAGTTCCTCTCACCTGATGGGGAAACTGTTTTTT
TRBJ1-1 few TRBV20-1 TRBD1 CSASGDSINTEAFF TGCAGTGCTAGTGGGGACAGCATTAACACTGAAGCTTTCTTT
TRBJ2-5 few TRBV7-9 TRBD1 CASSPDRGALQETQYF TGTGCCAGCAGCCCGGACAGGGGCGCTCTTCAAGAGACCCAGTACTTC
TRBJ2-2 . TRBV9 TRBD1 CASSGGGFYNTGELFF TGTGCCAGCAGCGGAGGGGGCTTTTACAACACCGGGGAGCTGTTTTTT
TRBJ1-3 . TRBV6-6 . CASRETGSGNTIYF TGTGCCAGCAGAGAAACAGGCTCTGGAAACACCATATATTTT
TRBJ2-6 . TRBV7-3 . CASKEPGANVLTF TGTGCCAGCAAGGAGCCCGGGGCCAACGTCCTGACTTTC
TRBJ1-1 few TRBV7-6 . CASSLDATGLSIPEAFF TGTGCCAGCAGCTTAGACGCAACCGGACTGTCGATCCCAGAAGCTTTCTTT
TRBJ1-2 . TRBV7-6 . CASSLVSGDYGYTF TGTGCCAGCAGCTTAGTCAGTGGTGACTATGGCTACACCTTC
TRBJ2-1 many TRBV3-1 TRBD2 CASSQASGGANEQFF TGTGCCAGCAGCCAAGCCAGCGGGGGGGCGAATGAGCAGTTCTTC
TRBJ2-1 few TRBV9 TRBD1 CASSVEGGAYNEQFF TGTGCCAGCAGCGTAGAAGGGGGCGCCTACAATGAGCAGTTCTTC
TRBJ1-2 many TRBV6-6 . CASSYTSGGYTF TGTGCCAGCAGTTATACTTCCGGTGGCTACACCTTC
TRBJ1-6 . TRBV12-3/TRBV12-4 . CASSYGPASSPLHF TGTGCCAGCAGTTACGGACCGGCTTCTTCACCCCTCCACTTT
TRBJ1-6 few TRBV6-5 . CASSYSWGDGSPLHF TGTGCCAGCAGTTACTCGTGGGGGGACGGATCACCCCTCCACTTT
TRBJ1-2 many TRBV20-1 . CSASALDSNGYTF TGCAGTGCTAGTGCCTTGGATTCAAATGGCTACACCTTC
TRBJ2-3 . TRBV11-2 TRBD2 CASSFYGSSGGTDTQYF TGTGCCAGCAGCTTCTATGGTTCTAGCGGGGGAACAGATACGCAGTATTTT
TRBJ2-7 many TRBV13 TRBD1 CASSTGQAAYEQYF TGTGCCAGCAGCACCGGACAGGCCGCCTACGAGCAGTACTTC
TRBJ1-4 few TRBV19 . CATRREKLFF TGTGCCACCCGGAGGGAGAAACTGTTTTTT
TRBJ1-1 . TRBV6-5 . CASSYYTQGLDNTEAFF TGTGCCAGCAGTTACTACACACAGGGTCTGGATAACACTGAAGCTTTCTTT
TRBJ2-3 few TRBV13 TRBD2 CASSHGLADTDTQYF TGTGCCAGCAGCCATGGGCTAGCGGACACAGATACGCAGTATTTT
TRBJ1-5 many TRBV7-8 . CASSLSGRAYSNQPQHF TGTGCCAGCAGCTTATCGGGGAGGGCTTATAGCAATCAGCCCCAGCATTTT
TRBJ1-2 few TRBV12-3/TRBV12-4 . CASSFDRSNYGYTF TGTGCCAGCAGTTTCGACCGCTCTAACTATGGCTACACCTTC
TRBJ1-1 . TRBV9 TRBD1 CASSVEGQGKGEAFF TGTGCCAGCAGCGTAGAAGGACAGGGGAAGGGTGAAGCTTTCTTT
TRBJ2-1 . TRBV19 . CASSIAPGERNEQFF TGTGCCAGTAGTATAGCCCCCGGGGAAAGAAATGAGCAGTTCTTC
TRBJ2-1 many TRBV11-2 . CASSLKWSRLTEPYNEQFF TGTGCCAGCAGCTTAAAGTGGTCCCGCCTAACCGAACCCTACAATGAGCAGTTCTTC
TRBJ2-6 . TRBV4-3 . CASSQIRFSGANVLTF TGCGCCAGCAGCCAGATACGATTCTCTGGGGCCAACGTCCTGACTTTC
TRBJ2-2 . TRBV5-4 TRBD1 CASSLMDRADTGELFF TGTGCCAGCAGCTTGATGGACAGGGCGGACACCGGGGAGCTGTTTTTT
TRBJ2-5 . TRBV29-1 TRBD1 CSVEGGTEAQETQYF TGCAGCGTTGAGGGTGGGACAGAGGCTCAAGAGACCCAGTACTTC
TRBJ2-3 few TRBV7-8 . CASSSPFSTDTQYF TGTGCCAGCAGCTCCCCGTTCAGCACAGATACGCAGTATTTT
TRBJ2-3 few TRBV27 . CASSLAGPRAPKTQYF TGTGCCAGCAGTTTAGCCGGGCCTCGAGCCCCGAAGACGCAGTATTTT
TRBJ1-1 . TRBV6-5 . CASSYWDGKNTEAFF TGTGCCAGCAGTTACTGGGACGGAAAGAACACTGAAGCTTTCTTT
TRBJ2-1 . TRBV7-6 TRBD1 CASSLLGDRAFNEQFF TGTGCCAGCAGCCTCTTGGGGGACAGGGCCTTCAATGAGCAGTTCTTC
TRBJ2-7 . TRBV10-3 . CAISPAEDGYEQYF TGTGCCATCAGCCCGGCCGAGGACGGCTACGAGCAGTACTTC
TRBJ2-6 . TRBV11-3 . CASSLTAGANVLTF TGTGCCAGCAGCTTAACGGCTGGGGCCAACGTCCTGACTTTC
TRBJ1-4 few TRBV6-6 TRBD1 CASTGTGADEKLFF TGTGCCAGTACCGGGACAGGGGCCGATGAAAAACTGTTTTTT
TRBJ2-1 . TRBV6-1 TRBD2 CASSILAGAPGNEQFF TGTGCCAGCTCGATCCTAGCGGGGGCCCCGGGTAATGAGCAGTTCTTC
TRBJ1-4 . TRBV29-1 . CSGRLRNEKLFF TGCAGCGGTAGACTCAGGAATGAAAAACTGTTTTTT